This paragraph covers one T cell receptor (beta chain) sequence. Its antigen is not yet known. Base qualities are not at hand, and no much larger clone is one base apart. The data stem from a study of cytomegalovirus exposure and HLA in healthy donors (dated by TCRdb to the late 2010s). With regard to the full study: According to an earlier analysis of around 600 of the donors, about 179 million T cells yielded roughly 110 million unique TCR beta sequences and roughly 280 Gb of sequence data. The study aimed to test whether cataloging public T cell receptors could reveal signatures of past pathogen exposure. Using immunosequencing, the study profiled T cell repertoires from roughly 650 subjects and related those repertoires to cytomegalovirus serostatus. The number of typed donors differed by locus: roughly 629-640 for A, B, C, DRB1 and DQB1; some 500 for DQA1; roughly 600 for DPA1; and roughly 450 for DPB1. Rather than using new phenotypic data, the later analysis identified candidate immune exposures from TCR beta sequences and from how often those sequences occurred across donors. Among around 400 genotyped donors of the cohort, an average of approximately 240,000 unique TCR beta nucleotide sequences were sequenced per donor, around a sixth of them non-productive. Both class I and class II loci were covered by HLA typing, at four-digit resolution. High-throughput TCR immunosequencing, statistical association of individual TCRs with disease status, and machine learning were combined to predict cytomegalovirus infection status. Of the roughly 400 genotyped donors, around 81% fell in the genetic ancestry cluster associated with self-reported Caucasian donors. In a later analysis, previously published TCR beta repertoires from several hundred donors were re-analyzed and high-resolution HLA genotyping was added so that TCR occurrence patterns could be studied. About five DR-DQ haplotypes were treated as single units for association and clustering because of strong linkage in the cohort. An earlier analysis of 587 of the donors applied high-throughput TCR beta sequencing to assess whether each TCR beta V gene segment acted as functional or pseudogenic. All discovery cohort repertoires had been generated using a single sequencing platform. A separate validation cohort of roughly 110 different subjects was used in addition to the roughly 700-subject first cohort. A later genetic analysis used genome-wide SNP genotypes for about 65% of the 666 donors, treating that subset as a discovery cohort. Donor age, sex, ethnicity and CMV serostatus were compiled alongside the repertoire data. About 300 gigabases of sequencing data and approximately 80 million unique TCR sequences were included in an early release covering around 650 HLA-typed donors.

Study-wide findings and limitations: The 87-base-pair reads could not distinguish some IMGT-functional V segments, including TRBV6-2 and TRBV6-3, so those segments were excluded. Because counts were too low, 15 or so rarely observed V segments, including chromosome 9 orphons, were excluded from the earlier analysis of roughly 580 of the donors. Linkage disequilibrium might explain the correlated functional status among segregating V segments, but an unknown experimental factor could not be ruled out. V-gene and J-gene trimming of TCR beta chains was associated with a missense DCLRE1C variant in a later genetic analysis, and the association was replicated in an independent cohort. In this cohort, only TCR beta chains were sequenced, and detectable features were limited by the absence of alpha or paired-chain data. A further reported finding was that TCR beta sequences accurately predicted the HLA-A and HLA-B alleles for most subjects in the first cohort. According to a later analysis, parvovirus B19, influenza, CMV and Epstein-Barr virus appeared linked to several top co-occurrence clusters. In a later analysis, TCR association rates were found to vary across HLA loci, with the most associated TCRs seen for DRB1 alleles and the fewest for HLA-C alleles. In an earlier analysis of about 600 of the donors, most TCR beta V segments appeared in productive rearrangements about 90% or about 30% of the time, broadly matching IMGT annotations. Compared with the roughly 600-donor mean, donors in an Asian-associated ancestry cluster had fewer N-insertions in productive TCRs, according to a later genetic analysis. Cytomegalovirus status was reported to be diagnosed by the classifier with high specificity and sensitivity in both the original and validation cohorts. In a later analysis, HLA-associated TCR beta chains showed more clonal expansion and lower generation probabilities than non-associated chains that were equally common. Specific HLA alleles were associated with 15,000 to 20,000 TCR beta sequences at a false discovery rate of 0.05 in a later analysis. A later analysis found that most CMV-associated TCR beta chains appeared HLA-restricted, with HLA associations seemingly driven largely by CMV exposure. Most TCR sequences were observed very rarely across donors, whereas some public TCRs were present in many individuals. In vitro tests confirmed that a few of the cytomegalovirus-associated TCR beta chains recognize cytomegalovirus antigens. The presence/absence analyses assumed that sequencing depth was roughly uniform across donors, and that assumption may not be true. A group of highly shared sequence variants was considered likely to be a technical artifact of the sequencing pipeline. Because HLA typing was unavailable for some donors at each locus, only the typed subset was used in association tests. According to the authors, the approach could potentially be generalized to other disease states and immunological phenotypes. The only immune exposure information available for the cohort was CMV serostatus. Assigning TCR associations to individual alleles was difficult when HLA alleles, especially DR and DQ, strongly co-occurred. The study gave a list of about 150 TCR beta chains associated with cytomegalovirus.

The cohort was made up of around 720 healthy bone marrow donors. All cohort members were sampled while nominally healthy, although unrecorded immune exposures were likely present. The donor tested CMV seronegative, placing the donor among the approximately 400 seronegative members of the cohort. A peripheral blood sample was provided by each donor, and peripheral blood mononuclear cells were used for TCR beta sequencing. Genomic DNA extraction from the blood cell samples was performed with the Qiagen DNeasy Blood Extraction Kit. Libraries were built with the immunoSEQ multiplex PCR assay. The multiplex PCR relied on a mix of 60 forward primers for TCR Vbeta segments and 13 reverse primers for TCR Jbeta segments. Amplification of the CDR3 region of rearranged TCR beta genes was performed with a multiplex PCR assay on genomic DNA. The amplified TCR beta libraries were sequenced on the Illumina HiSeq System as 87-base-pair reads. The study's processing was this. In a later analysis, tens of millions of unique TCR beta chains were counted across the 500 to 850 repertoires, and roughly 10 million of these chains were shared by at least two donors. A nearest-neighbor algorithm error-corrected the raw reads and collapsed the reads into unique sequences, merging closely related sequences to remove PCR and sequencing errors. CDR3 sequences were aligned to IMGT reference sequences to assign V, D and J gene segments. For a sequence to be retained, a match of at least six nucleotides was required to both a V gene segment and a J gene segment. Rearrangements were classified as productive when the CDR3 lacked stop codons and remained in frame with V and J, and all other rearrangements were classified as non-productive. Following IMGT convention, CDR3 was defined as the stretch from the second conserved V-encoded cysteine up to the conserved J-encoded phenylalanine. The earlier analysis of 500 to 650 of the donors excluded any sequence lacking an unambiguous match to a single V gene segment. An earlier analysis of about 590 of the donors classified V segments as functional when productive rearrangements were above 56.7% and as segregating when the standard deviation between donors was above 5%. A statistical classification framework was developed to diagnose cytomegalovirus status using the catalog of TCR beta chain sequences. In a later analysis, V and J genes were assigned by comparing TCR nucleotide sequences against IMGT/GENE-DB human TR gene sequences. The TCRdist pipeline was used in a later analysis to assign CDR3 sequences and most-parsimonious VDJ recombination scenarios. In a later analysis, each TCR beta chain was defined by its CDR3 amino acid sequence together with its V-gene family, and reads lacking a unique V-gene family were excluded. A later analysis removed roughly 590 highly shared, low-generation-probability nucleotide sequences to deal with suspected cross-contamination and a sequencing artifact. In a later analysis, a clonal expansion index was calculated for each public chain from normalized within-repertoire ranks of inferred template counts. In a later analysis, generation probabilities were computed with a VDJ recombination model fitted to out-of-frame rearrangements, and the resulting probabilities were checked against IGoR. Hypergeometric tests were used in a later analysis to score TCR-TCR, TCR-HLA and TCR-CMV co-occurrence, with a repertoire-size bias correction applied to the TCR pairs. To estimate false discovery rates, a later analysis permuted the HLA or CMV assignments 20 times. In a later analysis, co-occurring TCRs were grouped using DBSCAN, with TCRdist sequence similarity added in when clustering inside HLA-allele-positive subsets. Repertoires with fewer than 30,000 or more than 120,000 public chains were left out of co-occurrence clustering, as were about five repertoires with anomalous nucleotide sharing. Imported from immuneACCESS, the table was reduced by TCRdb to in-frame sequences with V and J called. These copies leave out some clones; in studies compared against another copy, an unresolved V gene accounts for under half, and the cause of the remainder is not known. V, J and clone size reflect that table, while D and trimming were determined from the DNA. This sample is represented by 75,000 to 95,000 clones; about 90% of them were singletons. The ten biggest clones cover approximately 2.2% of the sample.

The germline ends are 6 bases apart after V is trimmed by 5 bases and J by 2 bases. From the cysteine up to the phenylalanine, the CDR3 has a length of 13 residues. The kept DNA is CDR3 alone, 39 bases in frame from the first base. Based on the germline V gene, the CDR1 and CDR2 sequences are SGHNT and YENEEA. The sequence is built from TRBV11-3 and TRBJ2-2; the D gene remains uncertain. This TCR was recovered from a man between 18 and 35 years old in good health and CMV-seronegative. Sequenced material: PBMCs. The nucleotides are TGTGCCAGCAGCCCAAAAAACACCGGGGAGCTGTTTTTT. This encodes CASSPKNTGELFF.